A single sample is the source of the 20 T cell receptor beta chains below, sequenced in a study of shared clonotypes between healthy human individuals. Assay used: immunoSEQ multiplex PCR; TCRdb lists only in-frame clones, some missing. The table shows about 1.1 million clones, with approximately 78% occurring only once. The sequenced sample consisted of memory CD4+ T cells from PBMCs. Subset here: CD45RA-negative fraction. The origin of the receptors is a man between 18 and 35 years old in good health. Some clones in this sample may be carry-over from other donors' samples.

This clone was counted a few times. The same CDR3 also results from other DNA sequences found in this sample. The gene calls are TRBV5-4 and TRBJ2-6; D gene ambiguous. Trimming cost V 1 base and J 0 bases, with 5 bases left between them. The CDR3 has 15 amino acids. Per the germline V gene, CDR1 is SGHNT and CDR2 is YYREEE (reference sequence). CDR3 nucleotides: TGTGCCAGCAGCTTGCGGAGCTCTGGGGCCAACGTCCTGACTTTC. It encodes CASSLRSSGANVLTF.

This clone was observed a single time. V is TRBV6-5 and J is TRBJ1-1, with D perhaps matching TRBD1 (5 bases). CDR1 is MNHEY, CDR2 SVGAGI, per germline. The V gene lost 4 bases and the J gene lost 4 bases, with 7 bases spanning the gap. CDR3 size: 12 residues. CDR3 amino acids: CASSSRGTEAFF. The DNA for the CDR3 is TGTGCCAGCAGTTCGAGGGGCACTGAAGCTTTCTTT.

This clone was found a few times. The chain employs TRBV15 and TRBJ2-3, with D unclear. The V end lost 0 bases, the J end lost 3 bases, and 10 bases lay between the germline ends. The CDR3 covers 15 residues. Germline lookup yields CDR1 LNHNV and CDR2 YYDKDF (reference sequence). This CDR3 is CATSRDLRKTDTQYF. CDR3 DNA: TGTGCCACCAGCAGAGATTTGAGAAAAACAGATACGCAGTATTTT.

The chain has TRBV7-8 and TRBJ1-2, with a possible D match to TRBD1 (6 bases). There are 14 residues in the CDR3. CDR1 SGHVS and CDR2 FQNEAQ come from the germline V gene. Trimming shortened V by 6 bases and J by 4 bases, and 15 bases separated the two germline ends. CDR3 DNA: TGTGCCAGCAGTCCAAGAGGGGGGCTCTATGGCTACACCTTC. Its translation is CASSPRGGLYGYTF.

Turning to this clone: This sample includes further DNA sequences coding for the same CDR3. The gene calls are TRBV28 and TRBJ2-7; D not resolved. The CDR3 covers 14 residues. With 5 bases removed from V and 1 base from J, the gap between germline ends came to 12 bases. Germline CDR1 MDHEN, CDR2 SYDVKM. CDR3 amino acids: CASSTPGLSYEQYF. In DNA, the CDR3 is TGTGCCAGCAGTACCCCCGGGCTTTCCTACGAGCAGTACTTC. The variable domain in full, with the rest retrieved from reference TRBV28 and TRBJ2-7, is DVKVTQSSRYLVKRTGEKVFLECVQDMDHENMFWYRQDPGLGLRLIYFSYDVKMKEKGDIPEGYSVSREKKERFSLILESASTNQTSMYLCASSTPGLSYEQYFGPGTRLTVT.

The chain combines TRBV5-1 with TRBJ2-3; 11 bases are shared with TRBD2. V lost 4 bases to trimming and J lost 0 bases; unmatched junction nucleotides: 10. The CDR3 spans 18 residues. CDR1 and CDR2 (germline): SGHRS, YFSETQ. As DNA, the CDR3 is TGCGCCAGCAGCACCGGACTAGCGGGTGCTGCTAGCACAGATACGCAGTATTTT. Encoded protein: CASSTGLAGAASTDTQYF.

This clone was recorded only once. The chain couples TRBV19 to TRBJ2-2, with a tentative D call TRBD2 (5 bases). Deletions cut 10 bases from V and 6 bases from J, with 15 bases between. This CDR3 is built from 13 residues. Germline-derived CDR1 and CDR2 are LNHDA and SQIVND (reference sequence). For the CDR3, the DNA is TGTGCCACCTCCGCTAGCCGGGCCGGGGAGCTGTTTTTT. It is translated as CATSASRAGELFF.

V is TRBV11-2 and J is TRBJ1-1; TRBD1 agrees at 9 bases. Germline assignment: CDR1 SGHAT and CDR2 FQNNGV. The CDR3 sequence is 18 residues long. Trimming cost V 1 base and J 0 bases; bases outside gene matches: 9. CDR3 sequence (DNA): TGTGCCAGCAGCTTAGGTCGAGGGACAGGGCTTCTGAACACTGAAGCTTTCTTT. As protein: CASSLGRGTGLLNTEAFF.

The chain uses TRBV2 and TRBJ2-1; 12 bases fit TRBD2. Germline values: CDR1 SNHLY, CDR2 FYNNEI. CDR3 length: 15 residues. Trimming removed 5 bases from V and 4 bases from J; junction bases left unmatched: 3. CDR3 sequence (DNA): TGTGCCAGCAGTCTGACTAGCGGGAGTTACAATGAGCAGTTCTTC. Protein product: CASSLTSGSYNEQFF.

This clone has only a few counts. Other DNA sequences in this specimen translate into the identical CDR3. The chain links TRBV28 to TRBJ1-3; the D is unclear. This CDR3 comprises 15 residues. Trimming cost V 2 bases and J 4 bases, with 12 bases left between them. The germline gives CDR1 MDHEN, CDR2 SYDVKM. As DNA, the CDR3 is TGTGCCAGCAGTTTAGGGCCATTGGGGGGAAACACCATATATTTT. It translates to CASSLGPLGGNTIYF.

In its sample, this clone was seen a few times. The chain recombines TRBV25-1 with TRBJ1-2; 8 bases agree with TRBD1. The V gene's germline CDR1 is MGHDK and CDR2 SYGVNS. CDR3 length: 14 residues. With V trimmed by 2 bases and J by 6 bases, 5 bases remained unmatched. CDR3 residues: CASSERTGPDGYTF. For the CDR3, the DNA is TGTGCCAGCAGTGAAAGGACAGGGCCGGATGGCTACACCTTC.

The rearrangement links TRBV7-2 to TRBJ2-4; the D call may be TRBD1 or TRBD2 (5 bases each). Per germline, CDR1 SGHTA and CDR2 FQGNSA. There are 14 residues in the CDR3. V lost 4 bases and J lost 6, with 13 bases in between. CDR3 sequence: CASSSQSGTNIQYF. CDR3 bases: TGTGCCAGCAGCTCGCAGTCGGGGACAAACATTCAGTACTTC.

As to this clone: The identical CDR3 is also encoded by other nucleotide sequences in the sample. The J gene is TRBJ2-5, the V gene TRBV5-1; 8 bases are shared with TRBD1. The CDR3 is made up of 14 amino acids. V trimming: 4 bases; J trimming: 5 bases; junction bases outside the gene matches: 7. Germline V CDR1 and CDR2: SGHRS, YFSETQ. The CDR3 DNA follows: TGCGCCAGCAGCCTTCAGGGGGCAGGGGAGACCCAGTACTTC. Its translation: CASSLQGAGETQYF.

On this clone itself: The sample holds other DNA sequences that translate to the same CDR3. The chain couples TRBV2 to TRBJ1-5; TRBD1 aligns across 8 bases. The germline V gene has CDR1 SNHLY and CDR2 FYNNEI. CDR3 length equals 14 residues. Trimming cost V 5 bases and J 3 bases; bases outside gene matches: 3. The CDR3 sequence: CASSRQGSNQPQHF. CDR3 sequence (DNA): TGTGCCAGCAGTCGACAGGGGTCCAATCAGCCCCAGCATTTT.

The chain has TRBV4-2 and TRBJ2-3, with unresolved D. Germline V lookup: CDR1 LGHNA, CDR2 YNFKEQ. The CDR3 is 13 amino acids. Trimming pared 0 bases from V and 6 bases from J, leaving 7 bases between. CDR3 nucleotide sequence: TGTGCCAGCAGCCAAGAGCCTAGTGATACGCAGTATTTT. Amino acids: CASSQEPSDTQYF.

Of note for this clone: Other DNA sequences from this sample encode an identical CDR3 as well. This rearrangement joins TRBV28 to TRBJ1-4; D perhaps matches TRBD1 (6 bases). The V end was cut by 4 bases, the J end by 2 bases, with 14 bases between. Looked up from germline, CDR1 is MDHEN and CDR2 is SYDVKM. The CDR3 loop spans 16 amino acids. The CDR3 sequence is CASSSPGTPTNEKLFF. Written as DNA, the CDR3 is TGTGCCAGCAGTTCGCCGGGGACACCCACTAATGAAAAACTGTTTTTT.

The gene calls are TRBV28 and TRBJ1-2; D uncertain. CDR1 and CDR2 from the germline V gene are MDHEN and SYDVKM. CDR3 length: 13 amino acids. V shed 6 bases and J shed 4 bases, with 12 bases lying between them. The CDR3 here is CASSPHGRYGYTF. The CDR3, as DNA: TGTGCCAGCAGCCCACACGGCCGCTATGGCTACACCTTC.

The sample holds one count of this clone. This CDR3 is also generated by other DNA sequences in the sample. The J gene is TRBJ1-2, the V gene TRBV5-1; 7 positions agree with TRBD1. Trimming at V came to 2 bases and at J to 8 bases, leaving 6 bases not matched to a gene. This CDR3 is 13 amino acids long. Looked up from germline, CDR1 is SGHRS and CDR2 is YFSETQ. CDR3 DNA sequence: TGCGCCAGCAGCTTAGACAGGGTTGGGGGCTACACCTTC. Translation gives CASSLDRVGGYTF.

V is TRBV5-4 and J is TRBJ1-2; no definite D call. V shed 1 base and J shed 0 bases, with 7 bases lying between them. Per germline, CDR1 SGHNT and CDR2 YYREEE (reference sequence). The CDR3 has 14 residues. Here the CDR3 reads CASSLLAANYGYTF. The CDR3 DNA reads as TGTGCCAGCAGCTTGCTGGCAGCTAACTATGGCTACACCTTC.

Points on this clone: The sample contains more than one DNA sequence encoding this CDR3. The chain carries TRBV5-1 and TRBJ2-1; D uncertain. V dropped 4 bases and J dropped 4 bases, with 9 bases sitting between them. The germline CDR1 and CDR2 sequences are SGHRS and YFSETQ. This CDR3 is 13 amino acids long. This CDR3 is CASSGTGYNEQFF. In DNA form, the CDR3 reads TGCGCCAGCAGCGGTACGGGTTACAATGAGCAGTTCTTC.